This T cell receptor beta chain is drawn from a study of cytomegalovirus exposure and HLA in healthy donors. About the research overall: A preliminary data release comprised tens of millions of unique TCRs obtained from HLA-typed donors.

For this clone: The antigen is unknown.

PCR primers comprised 60 Vbeta and 13 Jbeta primers. Repertoires were generated with immunoSEQ multiplex PCR, while TCRdb's copy carries only in-frame clones and drops some. The table includes 150,000 to 180,000 clones, 80% detected once. Trimming shortened V by 4 bases and J by 0 bases, and 12 bases separated the two germline ends. Per the germline V gene, CDR1 is SGHDN and CDR2 is FVKESK. The CDR3 is 15 residues long. General study points: Among TCR beta chains, those listed as cytomegalovirus-associated numbered about 160. The classifier was said to identify cytomegalovirus status with high specificity and sensitivity.

This chain joins TRBV14 and TRBJ1-2; a possible D gene is TRBD1 (6 bases). The clonotype was recovered from a woman between 35 and 50 years old in good health and CMV-seropositive. Source material: PBMCs. The DNA for the CDR3 is TGTGCCAGCAGCCCTGACAGGAACGCTAACTATGGCTACACCTTC. This gives the protein CASSPDRNANYGYTF.